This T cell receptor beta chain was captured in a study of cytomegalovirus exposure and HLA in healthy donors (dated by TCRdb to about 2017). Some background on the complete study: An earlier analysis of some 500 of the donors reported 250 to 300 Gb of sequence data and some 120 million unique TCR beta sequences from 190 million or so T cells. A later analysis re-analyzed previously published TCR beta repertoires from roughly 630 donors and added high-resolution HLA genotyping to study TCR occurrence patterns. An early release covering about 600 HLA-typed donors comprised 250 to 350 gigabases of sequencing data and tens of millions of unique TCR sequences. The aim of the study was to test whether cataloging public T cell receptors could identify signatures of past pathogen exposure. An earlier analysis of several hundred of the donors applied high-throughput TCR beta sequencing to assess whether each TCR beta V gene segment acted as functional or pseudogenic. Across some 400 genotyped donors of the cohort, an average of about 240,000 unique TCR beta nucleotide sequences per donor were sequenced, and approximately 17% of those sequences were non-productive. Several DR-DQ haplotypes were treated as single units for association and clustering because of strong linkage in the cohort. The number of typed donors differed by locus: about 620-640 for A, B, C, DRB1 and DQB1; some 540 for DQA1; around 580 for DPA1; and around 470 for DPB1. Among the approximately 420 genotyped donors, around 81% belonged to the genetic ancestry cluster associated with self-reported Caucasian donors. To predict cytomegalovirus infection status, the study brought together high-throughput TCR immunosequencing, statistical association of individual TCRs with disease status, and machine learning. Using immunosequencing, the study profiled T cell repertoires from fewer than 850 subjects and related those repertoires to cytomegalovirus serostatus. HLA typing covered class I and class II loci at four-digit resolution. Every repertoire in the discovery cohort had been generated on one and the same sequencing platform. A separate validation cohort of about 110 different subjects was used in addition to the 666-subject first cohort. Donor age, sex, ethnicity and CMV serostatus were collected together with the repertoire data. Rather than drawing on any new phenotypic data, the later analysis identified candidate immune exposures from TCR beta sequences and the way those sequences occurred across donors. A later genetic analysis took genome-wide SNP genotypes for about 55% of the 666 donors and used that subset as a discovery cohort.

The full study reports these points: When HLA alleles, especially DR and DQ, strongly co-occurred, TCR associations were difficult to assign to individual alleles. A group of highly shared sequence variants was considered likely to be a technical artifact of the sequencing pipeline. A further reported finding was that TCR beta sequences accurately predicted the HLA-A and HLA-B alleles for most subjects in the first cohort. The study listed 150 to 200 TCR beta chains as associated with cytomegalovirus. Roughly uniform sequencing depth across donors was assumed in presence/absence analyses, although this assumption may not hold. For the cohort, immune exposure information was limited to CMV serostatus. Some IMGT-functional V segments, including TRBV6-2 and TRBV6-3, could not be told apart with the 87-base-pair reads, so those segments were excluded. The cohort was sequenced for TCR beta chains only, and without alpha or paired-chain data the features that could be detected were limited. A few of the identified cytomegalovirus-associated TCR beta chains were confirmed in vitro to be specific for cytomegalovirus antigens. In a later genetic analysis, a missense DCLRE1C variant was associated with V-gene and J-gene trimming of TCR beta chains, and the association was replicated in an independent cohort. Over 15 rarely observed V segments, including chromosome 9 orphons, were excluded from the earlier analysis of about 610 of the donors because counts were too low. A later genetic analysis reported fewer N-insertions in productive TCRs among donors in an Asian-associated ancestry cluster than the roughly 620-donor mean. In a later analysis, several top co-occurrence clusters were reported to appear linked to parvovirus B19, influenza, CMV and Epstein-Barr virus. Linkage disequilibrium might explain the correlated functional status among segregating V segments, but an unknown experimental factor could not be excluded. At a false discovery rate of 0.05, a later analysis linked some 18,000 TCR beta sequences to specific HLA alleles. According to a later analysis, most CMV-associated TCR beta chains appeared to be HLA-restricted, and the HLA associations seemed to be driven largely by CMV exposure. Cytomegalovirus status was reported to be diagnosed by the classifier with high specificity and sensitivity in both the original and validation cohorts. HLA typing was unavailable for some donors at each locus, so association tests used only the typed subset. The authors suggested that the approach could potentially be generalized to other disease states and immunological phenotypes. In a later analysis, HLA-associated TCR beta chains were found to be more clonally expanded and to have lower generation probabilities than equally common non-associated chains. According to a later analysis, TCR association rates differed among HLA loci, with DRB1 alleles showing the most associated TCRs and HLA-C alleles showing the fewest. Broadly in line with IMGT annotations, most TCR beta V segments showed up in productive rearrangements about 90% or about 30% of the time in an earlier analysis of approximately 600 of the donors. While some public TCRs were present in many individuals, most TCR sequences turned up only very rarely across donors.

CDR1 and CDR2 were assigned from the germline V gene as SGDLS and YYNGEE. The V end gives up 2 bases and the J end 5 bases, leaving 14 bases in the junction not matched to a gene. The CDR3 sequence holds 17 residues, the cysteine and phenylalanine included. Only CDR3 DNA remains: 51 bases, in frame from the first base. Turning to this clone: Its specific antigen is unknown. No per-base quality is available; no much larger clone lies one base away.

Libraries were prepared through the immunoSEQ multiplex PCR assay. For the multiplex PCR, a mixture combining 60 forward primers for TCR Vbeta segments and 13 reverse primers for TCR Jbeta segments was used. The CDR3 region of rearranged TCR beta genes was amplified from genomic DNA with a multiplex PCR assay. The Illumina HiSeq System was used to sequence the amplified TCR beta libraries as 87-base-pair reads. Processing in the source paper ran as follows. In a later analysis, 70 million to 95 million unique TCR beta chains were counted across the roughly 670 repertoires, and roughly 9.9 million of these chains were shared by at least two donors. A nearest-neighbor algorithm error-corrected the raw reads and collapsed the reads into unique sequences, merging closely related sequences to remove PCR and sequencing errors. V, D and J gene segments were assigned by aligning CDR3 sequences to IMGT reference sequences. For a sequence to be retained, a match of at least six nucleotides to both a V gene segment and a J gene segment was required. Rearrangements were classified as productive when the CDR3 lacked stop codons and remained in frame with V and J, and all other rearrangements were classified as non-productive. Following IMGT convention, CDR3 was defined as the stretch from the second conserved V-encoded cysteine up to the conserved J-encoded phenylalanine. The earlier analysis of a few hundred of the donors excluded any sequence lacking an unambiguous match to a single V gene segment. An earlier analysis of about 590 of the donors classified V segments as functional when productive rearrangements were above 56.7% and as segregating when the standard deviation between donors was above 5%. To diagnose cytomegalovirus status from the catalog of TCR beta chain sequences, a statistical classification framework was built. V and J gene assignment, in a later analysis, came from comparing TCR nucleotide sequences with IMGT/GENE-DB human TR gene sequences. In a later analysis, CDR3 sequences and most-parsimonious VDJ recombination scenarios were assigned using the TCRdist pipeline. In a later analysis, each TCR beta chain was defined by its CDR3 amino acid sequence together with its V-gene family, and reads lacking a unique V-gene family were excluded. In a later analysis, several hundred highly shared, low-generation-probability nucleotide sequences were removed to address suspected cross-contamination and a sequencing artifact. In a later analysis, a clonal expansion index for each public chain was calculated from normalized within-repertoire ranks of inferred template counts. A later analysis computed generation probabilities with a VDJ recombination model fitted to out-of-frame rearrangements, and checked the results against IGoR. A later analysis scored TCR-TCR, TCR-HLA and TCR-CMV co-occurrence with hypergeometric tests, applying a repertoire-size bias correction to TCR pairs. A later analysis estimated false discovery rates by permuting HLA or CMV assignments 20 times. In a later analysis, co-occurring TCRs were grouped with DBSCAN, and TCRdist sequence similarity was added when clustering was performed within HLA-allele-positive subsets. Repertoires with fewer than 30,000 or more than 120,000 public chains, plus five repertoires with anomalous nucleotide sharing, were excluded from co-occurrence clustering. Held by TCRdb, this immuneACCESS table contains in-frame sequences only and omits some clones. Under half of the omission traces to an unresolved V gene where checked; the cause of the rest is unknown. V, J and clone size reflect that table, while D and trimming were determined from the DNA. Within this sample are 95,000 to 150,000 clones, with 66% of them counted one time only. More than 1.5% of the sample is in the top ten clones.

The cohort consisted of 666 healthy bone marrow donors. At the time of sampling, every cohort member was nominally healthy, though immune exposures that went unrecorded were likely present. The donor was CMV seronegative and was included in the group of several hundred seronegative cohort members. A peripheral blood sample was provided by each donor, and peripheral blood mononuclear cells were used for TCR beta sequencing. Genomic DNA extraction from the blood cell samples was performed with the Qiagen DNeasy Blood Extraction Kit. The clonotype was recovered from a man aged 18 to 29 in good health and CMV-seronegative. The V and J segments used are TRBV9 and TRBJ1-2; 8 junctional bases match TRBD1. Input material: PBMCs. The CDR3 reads CASSVTGGTGSPYGYTF. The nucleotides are TGTGCCAGCAGCGTCACCGGGGGGACAGGTTCTCCGTATGGCTACACCTTC.